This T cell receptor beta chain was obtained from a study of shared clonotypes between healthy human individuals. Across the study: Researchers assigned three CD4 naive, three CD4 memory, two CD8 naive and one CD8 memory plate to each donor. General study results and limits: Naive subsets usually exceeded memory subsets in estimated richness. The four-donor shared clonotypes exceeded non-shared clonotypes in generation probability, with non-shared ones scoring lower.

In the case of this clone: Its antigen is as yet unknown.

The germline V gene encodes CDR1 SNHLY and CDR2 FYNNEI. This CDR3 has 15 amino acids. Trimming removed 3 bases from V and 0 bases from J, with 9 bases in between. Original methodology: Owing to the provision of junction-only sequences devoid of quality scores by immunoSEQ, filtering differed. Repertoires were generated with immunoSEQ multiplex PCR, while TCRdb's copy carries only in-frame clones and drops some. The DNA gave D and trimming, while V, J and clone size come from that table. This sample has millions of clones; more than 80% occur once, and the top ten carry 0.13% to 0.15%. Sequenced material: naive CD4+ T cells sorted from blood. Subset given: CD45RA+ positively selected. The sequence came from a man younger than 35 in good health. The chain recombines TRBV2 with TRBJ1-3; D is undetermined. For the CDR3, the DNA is TGTGCCAGCAGTGAGGCTCCGTTCTCTGGAAACACCATATATTTT. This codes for CASSEAPFSGNTIYF.